In its sample, the clone carrying this T cell receptor (beta chain) was seen many times. The time point here: before trial treatment. First-strand cDNA relied on TRAV- and TRBV-specific primers spanning alpha and beta chains. TCR amplification ran approximately 20 PCR cycles using constant-region and V-primer adapter primers. Each CDR3 protein is one row after TCRdb ran MiXCR on the reads. The table lists tens of thousands of distinct CDR3 sequences, 9.4% of them singletons. The data belong to a study of low-dose radiotherapy and immunotherapy resistance in tumors. Study-wide context: Cohort 1 received 0.5 Gy per fraction every 2 weeks, totaling 6.5 Gy.

CDR1 GTSNPN and CDR2 SVGIG come from the germline V gene (reference sequence). The CDR3 has 17 amino acids. V gave up 5 bases and J gave up 0 bases; unmatched junction bases: 10. This TCR came from a male donor with prostate cancer. The chain uses TRBV30 and TRBJ2-2; TRBD1 agrees at 9 bases. The input for sequencing was PBMCs, taken before treatment. CDR3 DNA: TGTGCCTGGGCGCTACGACAGGGGGTGACGAACACCGGGGAGCTGTTTTTT. This encodes CAWALRQGVTNTGELFF.